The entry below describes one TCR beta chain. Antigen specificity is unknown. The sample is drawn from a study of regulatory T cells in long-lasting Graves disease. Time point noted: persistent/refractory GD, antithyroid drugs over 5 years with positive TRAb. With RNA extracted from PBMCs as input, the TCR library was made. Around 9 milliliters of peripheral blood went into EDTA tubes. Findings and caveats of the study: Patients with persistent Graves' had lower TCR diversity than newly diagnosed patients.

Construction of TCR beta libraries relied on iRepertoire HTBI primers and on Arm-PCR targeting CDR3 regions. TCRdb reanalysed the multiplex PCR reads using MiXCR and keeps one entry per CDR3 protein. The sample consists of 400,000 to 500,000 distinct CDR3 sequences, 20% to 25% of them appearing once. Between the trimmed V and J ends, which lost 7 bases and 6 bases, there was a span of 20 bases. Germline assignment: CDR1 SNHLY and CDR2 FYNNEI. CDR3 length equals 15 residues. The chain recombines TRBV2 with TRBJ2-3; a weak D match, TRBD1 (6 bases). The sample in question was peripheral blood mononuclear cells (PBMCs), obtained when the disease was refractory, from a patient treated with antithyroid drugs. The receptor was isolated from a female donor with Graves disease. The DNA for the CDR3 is TGTGCCAGCAACAAACAGGGTGGGAATTCTGATACGCAGTATTTT. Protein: CASNKQGGNSDTQYF.